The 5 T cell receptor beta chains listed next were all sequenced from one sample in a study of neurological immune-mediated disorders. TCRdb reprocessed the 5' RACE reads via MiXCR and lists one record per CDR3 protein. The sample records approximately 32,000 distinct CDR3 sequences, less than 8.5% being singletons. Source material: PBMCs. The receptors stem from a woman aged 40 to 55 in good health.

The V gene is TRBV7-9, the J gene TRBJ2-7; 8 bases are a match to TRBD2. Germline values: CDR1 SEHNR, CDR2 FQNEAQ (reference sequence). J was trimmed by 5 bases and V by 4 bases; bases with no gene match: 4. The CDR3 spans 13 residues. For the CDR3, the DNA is TGTGCCAGCAGCTCGCCGGGGGGGGACGAGCAGTACTTC. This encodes CASSSPGGDEQYF.

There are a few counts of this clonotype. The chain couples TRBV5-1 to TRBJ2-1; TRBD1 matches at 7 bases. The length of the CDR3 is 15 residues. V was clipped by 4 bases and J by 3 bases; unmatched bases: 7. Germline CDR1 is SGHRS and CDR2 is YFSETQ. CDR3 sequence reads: CASSVSGTVYNEQFF. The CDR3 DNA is TGCGCCAGCAGCGTCTCCGGGACAGTCTACAATGAGCAGTTCTTC.

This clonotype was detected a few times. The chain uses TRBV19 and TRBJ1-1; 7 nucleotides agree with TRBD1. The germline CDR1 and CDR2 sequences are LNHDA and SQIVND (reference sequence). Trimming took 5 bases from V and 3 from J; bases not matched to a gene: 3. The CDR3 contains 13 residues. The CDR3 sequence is CASSRDSHTEAFF. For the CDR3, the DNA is TGTGCCAGTAGTCGGGACAGTCACACTGAAGCTTTCTTT.

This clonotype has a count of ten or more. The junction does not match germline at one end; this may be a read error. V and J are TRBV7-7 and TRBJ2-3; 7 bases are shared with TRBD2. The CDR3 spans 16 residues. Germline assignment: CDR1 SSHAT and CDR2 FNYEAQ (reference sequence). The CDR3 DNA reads TGTGCTAGCAGCCCCCGACTAGCAGGTAGCACAGATACGCAGTATTTT. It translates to CASSPRLAGSTDTQYF.

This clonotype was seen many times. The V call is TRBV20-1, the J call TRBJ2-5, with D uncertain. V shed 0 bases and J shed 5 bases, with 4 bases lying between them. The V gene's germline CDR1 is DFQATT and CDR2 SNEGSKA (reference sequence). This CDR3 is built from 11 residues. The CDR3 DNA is TGCAGTGCTAGAGAGAGCGAGACCCAGTACTTC. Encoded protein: CSARESETQYF.